This TCR beta chain was identified during a study of regulatory and conventional T cells in RAG deficiency (dated by TCRdb to between 2016 and 2019). About the full investigation: High-throughput TCR beta sequencing was used to compare the diversity and composition of the Treg, conventional CD4+ and CD8+ T cell repertoires of RAG-deficient patients with those of healthy controls. Points the paper makes about the study in general: Some T-cell subset analyses were not done for some subjects. Compared with control T-cell subpopulations, RAG-deficient patients had much lower Shannon entropy and higher Simpson indices. All patient T-cell subsets had shorter CDR3 lengths; Omenn syndrome patients showed >75% Treg-Tconv repertoire overlap at nucleotide and amino acid level. The CD25-high CD127-low cells sorted from Omenn syndrome patients may be peripherally activated cells rather than true Treg cells. Compared with controls, Omenn syndrome and CID/AS patients had around 94-fold fewer unique TCR beta sequences in Treg cells, whereas the reduction in the other subsets was roughly 9.8-fold.

For this clone: Its binding antigen is unknown. Per-base quality was not reported, and no clone a single base away is much larger than it.

The protocol used for the library was the immunoSEQ multiplex PCR assay. Rearranged TCR beta chain products were amplified from the genomic DNA of sorted T-cell subsets and were then sequenced. Per the authors' processing: Shannon entropy and Simpson indices were used to measure the diversity of productive TCR beta rearrangements in each repertoire. Clonal expansion was assessed using the summed frequency of the 100 most abundant productive TCR beta clonotypes among total reads. The TRB repertoires were scored with a self-reactivity index that is based on amino acid usage at CDR3beta positions 6 and 7. Two-way ANOVA was used for repertoire analyses, and Student t or Mann-Whitney tests were used for flow cytometric analyses. This is the immuneACCESS table as TCRdb keeps it, with only in-frame sequences that have V and J called. A part of the clones is gone; compared with another copy, unresolved V genes explain less than half, and the rest is unexplained. The DNA gave D and trimming, while V, J and clone size come from that table. The sample table contains about 30,000 clones; only one count was recorded for around 96% of them. Roughly 0.35% of the sample is taken by the ten largest.

CDR3 length: 16 amino acids, cysteine to phenylalanine. The sequence is cut down to CDR3 DNA, 48 bases in frame from base 1. V trim: 5 bases; J trim: 1 base; unmatched bases: 9. Taken from the germline V gene (reference sequence), the CDR1 and CDR2 loops are SEHNR and FQNEAQ. Conventional CD4+ T cells were purified from blood as CD25-low CD127-high cells before genomic DNA extraction. Seven to nine healthy control donors served as the comparison group for repertoire analyses. The data also belong to a second study, concerning regulatory T cells. The other study reports the following: For the multiplex PCR, 52 forward TRBV primers and 13 reverse TRBJ primers were used, and amplification bias was corrected with both assay-based and computational methods. Restricted unique TRB V-J pairs and skewed V and J gene usage were observed in patient repertoires, most markedly in regulatory T cells. The study compared T-cell receptor beta repertoires of sorted regulatory, conventional CD4+ and CD8+ T cells in CD3G-deficient patients with those in healthy controls. Ficoll density separation was used to isolate peripheral blood mononuclear cells. Within the immunoSEQ assay, multiplex PCR amplified rearranged TRB loci from genomic DNA. An Illumina HiSeq platform was used to sequence the TRB amplicons. Raw sequences were error-filtered and aligned to reference gene sequences by custom algorithms and were subsequently analyzed with the immunoSEQ online tools. Frequencies of productive and nonproductive TRB rearrangements were assessed among unique sequences as well as among total sequences. For group comparisons, t tests, Mann-Whitney tests or two-way ANOVA were performed in Prism software.

This TCR was recovered from a human donor in good health. Sequencing was done on a sample of CD25- CD4+ T cells sorted from blood. The receptor chain draws on TRBV7-9 and TRBJ2-5, with 8 central nucleotides matching TRBD1. The CDR3 protein is CASSPGQGPGQETQYF. At the DNA level, the sequence is TGTGCCAGCAGCCCTGGACAGGGCCCAGGCCAAGAGACCCAGTACTTC.